These T cell receptor beta chains were read from a single sample in a study of graft-versus-host responses after intestinal transplantation. No antigen has been assigned to these receptors. Produced via immunoSEQ multiplex PCR; TCRdb's table is partial and in-frame only. Counted here are 100,000 to 120,000 clones, 85% to 95% occurring once; the ten biggest clones make up 0.4% to 0.55%. The sample here was unstimulated CD8+ T cells sorted from spleen or lymph node cells, taken before intestinal transplant. The receptor set was obtained from a human donor who received an intestinal transplant. Each CDR3 is given without its conserved first and last residue. A D gene is named only where the DNA matches it firmly.

>TRBJ2-1|TRBV7-4|NA
ASSLPEVTYNEQF
>TRBJ2-1|TRBV27|TRBD1
ASSPRDRGGNEQF
>TRBJ2-2|TRBV19|TRBD2
ASSKGQAGVGDTGELF
>TRBJ2-7|TRBV7-9|NA
ASSLAGEQY
>TRBJ2-1|TRBV2|NA
ASSEAGRNEQF
>TRBJ2-7|TRBV30|NA
AWSAAPGVQY
>TRBJ1-5|TRBV5-6|NA
ASSLRDPGQPQH
>TRBJ2-3|TRBV27|NA
ASSRFQRDTQY
>TRBJ2-4|TRBV5-6|NA
ASSSTVVRNIQY
>TRBJ1-5|TRBV27|NA
ASSLDGSNQPQH
>TRBJ2-3|TRBV11-2|TRBD2
ASSLVSSGSADTQY
>TRBJ2-5|TRBV29-1|TRBD2
SVWGGETQY
>TRBJ2-3|TRBV10-3|NA
AISPRSTDTQY
>TRBJ2-1|TRBV9|TRBD2
ASSDSGRNYNEQF
>TRBJ1-2|TRBV6-4|TRBD1
ASSRDRKNYGYT
>TRBJ1-5|TRBV29-1|NA
SVAIRGSNQPQH
>TRBJ2-2|TRBV7-6|NA
ASSKGTPGELF
>TRBJ2-1|TRBV2|TRBD2
ASRRSGTSGINEQF
>TRBJ2-2|TRBV30|NA
AWSYFRGGGELF
>TRBJ2-1|TRBV19|NA
ASSILPGAYNEQF
>TRBJ1-3|TRBV19|NA
ASSYIISGNTIY
>TRBJ2-7|TRBV28|NA
ASSLVWEQY
>TRBJ1-5|TRBV6-5|NA
ASSYGRANQPQH
>TRBJ2-3|TRBV6-6|NA
ASSYYSSTDTQY
>TRBJ2-7|TRBV27|NA
ASSLGPGAYEQY
>TRBJ2-7|TRBV21-1|NA
ASSTSSDSPREQY
>TRBJ2-3|TRBV27|NA
ASLSYEDTQY
>TRBJ1-4|TRBV11-2|NA
ASSLGEKLF
>TRBJ2-3|TRBV11-2|NA
ASSQAPSGFYTDTQY
>TRBJ2-7|TRBV4-1|NA
ASSQERGVYEQY